This TCR beta chain was identified during a study of T cells in localized non-small cell lung cancer. CDR1 is SEHNR and CDR2 is FQNEAQ in the germline V gene (reference sequence). J was trimmed by 6 bases and V by 4 bases; bases with no gene match: 10. This CDR3 has 16 residues. Some clones are missing from TCRdb's copy, which holds only in-frame ones; the method was immunoSEQ multiplex PCR. The sample has 35,000 to 45,000 clones; roughly 87% are singletons. The receptor comes from a male donor at least 60 years old with stage III squamous cell lung carcinoma. Sequenced here: peripheral blood, sampled before any cancer treatment. The chain links TRBV7-9 to TRBJ1-3, with 9 bases identical to TRBD1. In DNA, the CDR3 is TGTGCCAGCAGCTCCTTGGGACAGGGAGGTTTAAACACCATATATTTT. It specifies CASSSLGQGGLNTIYF.